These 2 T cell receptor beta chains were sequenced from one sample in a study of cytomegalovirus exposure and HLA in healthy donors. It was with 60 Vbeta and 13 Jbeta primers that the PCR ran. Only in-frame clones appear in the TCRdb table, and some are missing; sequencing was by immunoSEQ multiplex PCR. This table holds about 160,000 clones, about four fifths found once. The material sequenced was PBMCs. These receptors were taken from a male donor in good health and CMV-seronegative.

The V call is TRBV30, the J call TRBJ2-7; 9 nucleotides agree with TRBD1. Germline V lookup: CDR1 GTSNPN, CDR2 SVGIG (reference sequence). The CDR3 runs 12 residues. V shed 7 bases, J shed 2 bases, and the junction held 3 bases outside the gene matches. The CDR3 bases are TGTGCCTTAGACAGGGGGGCCTACGAGCAGTACTTC. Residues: CALDRGAYEQYF.

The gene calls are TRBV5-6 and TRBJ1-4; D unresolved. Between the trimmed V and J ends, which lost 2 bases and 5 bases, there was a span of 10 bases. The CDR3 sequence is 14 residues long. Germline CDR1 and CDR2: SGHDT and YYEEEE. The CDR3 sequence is CASSFVTSNEKLFF. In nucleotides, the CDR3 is TGTGCCAGCAGCTTCGTGACTTCGAATGAAAAACTGTTTTTT. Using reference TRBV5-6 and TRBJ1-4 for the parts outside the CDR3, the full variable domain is DAGVTQSPTHLIKTRGQQVTLRCSPKSGHDTVSWYQQALGQGPQFIFQYYEEEERQRGNFPDRFSGHQFPNYSSELNVNALLLGDSALYLCASSFVTSNEKLFFGSGTQLSVL.